The subject of this entry is one T cell receptor (beta chain). Its cognate antigen is unknown. This record comes from a study of response to subunit inactivated influenza vaccine. Findings of the study overall: With each seasonal influenza vaccination, the authors suggested, few new T cells are recruited.

Trimming removed 4 bases from V and 3 bases from J; junction bases left unmatched: 7. The CDR3 covers 17 residues. Germline assignment: CDR1 SGHTA and CDR2 FQGNSA. TCRdb reprocessed the RT-PCR reads with MiXCR, giving one entry per CDR3 protein. The table shows hundreds of thousands of distinct CDR3 sequences, with approximately 14% occurring only once. The gene calls are TRBV7-2 and TRBJ2-1; 12 nucleotides match TRBD2. This sample comprised PBMCs from blood, obtained 12 days after vaccination. The sequence was obtained from a man aged 50-60 years who received an inactivated influenza vaccine. The CDR3 protein is CASSSGLAGLNYNEQFF. CDR3 nucleotides: TGTGCCAGCAGCTCAGGACTAGCGGGATTAAACTACAATGAGCAGTTCTTC.